This is a list of T cell receptor beta chains from one sample in a study of CD8 T cells in Susac syndrome. TCRdb analysed the immunoSEQ multiplex PCR reads with MiXCR anew, one entry per CDR3 protein. Of 150,000 to 200,000 distinct CDR3 sequences detected, approximately 94% appear once; the ten largest clones hold 0.09% to 0.1%. The sequenced sample consisted of CD4+ T cells from PBMCs. Receptors were obtained from a human donor with multiple sclerosis. Each CDR3 is given with its conserved first and last residue. The D gene is left open where the match is weak. Expanded clones are given a class, and other clones once, few, many or no size at all.

v_gene,j_gene,d_gene,abundance,CDR3nt,CDR3aa
TRBV10-3,TRBJ2-2,TRBD2,once,TGTGCCATCAGTGTGAGACTAGCGGGACCGAACACCGGGGAGCTGTTTTTT,CAISVRLAGPNTGELFF
TRBV28,TRBJ2-3,.,.,TGTGCCAGCAAGAGAACGGATACGCAGTATTTT,CASKRTDTQYF
TRBV7-3,TRBJ2-2,.,.,TGTGCCAGCAGCCTTTATCGAGGGGAGCTGTTTTTT,CASSLYRGELFF
TRBV9,TRBJ1-4,.,.,TGTGCCAGCAGCCCAGGGGTAAGGGCGGGCGGAGATGAAAAACTGTTTTTT,CASSPGVRAGGDEKLFF
TRBV12-3/TRBV12-4,TRBJ2-1,TRBD2,.,TGTGCCAGCAGGCCCGGGACTAGCGGTGTCAGTGAGCAGTTCTTC,CASRPGTSGVSEQFF
TRBV5-1,TRBJ1-2,TRBD1,.,TGCGCCAGCAGCACCGCCCGGGACAGGGATGATGGCTACACCTTC,CASSTARDRDDGYTF
TRBV25-1,TRBJ2-3,TRBD2,.,TGTGCCAGCAGTGGGGGACTAGCGGCTAGCACAGATACGCAGTATTTT,CASSGGLAASTDTQYF
TRBV6-2/TRBV6-3,TRBJ2-3,.,.,TGTGCCAGCAGGTCGCCTAGCACAGATACGCAGTATTTT,CASRSPSTDTQYF
TRBV29-1,TRBJ1-2,.,.,TGCAGCGTTGCCGGGATAAGCTATGGCTACACCTTC,CSVAGISYGYTF
TRBV2,TRBJ1-1,TRBD1,once,TGTGCCAGCAGTGATCAGGGGGGGACTGAAGCTTTCTTT,CASSDQGGTEAFF
TRBV3-1,TRBJ1-4,.,.,TGTGCCAGCAGCCAAGAGAGGTCCCTCAGGGGCGGTGAAAAACTGTTTTTT,CASSQERSLRGGEKLFF
TRBV5-1,TRBJ2-5,TRBD2,.,TGCGCCAGCAGCTTGCCTAGCGGAGGGGAGACCCAGTACTTC,CASSLPSGGETQYF
TRBV9,TRBJ2-6,.,.,TGTGCCAGCAGCGTAACCTCTGGGGCCAACGTCCTGACTTTC,CASSVTSGANVLTF
TRBV5-4,TRBJ2-7,.,.,TGTGCCAGCAGTCGTGACGATCCCTACGAGCAGTACTTC,CASSRDDPYEQYF
TRBV7-9,TRBJ1-1,.,few,TGTGCCAGCAGCCCTCGGTCAAGCACTGAAGCTTTCTTT,CASSPRSSTEAFF
TRBV5-6,TRBJ2-5,.,.,TGTGCCAGCAGCTTGGGCCAGTACCGGGGGAAGACCCAGTACTTC,CASSLGQYRGKTQYF
TRBV5-1,TRBJ2-7,.,.,TGCGCCAGCAGCTTAACGGACGAGACATACGAGCAGTACTTC,CASSLTDETYEQYF
TRBV21-1,TRBJ2-5,.,.,TGTGCCAGCAGCACCCTGAGGGGACAAGAGACCCAGTACTTC,CASSTLRGQETQYF
TRBV5-1,TRBJ2-2,TRBD1,.,TGCGCCAGCAGCGCCGCCGGGACAGCGAACACCGGGGAGCTGTTTTTT,CASSAAGTANTGELFF
TRBV7-8,TRBJ2-2,TRBD2,once,TGTGCCAGCAGCCCGACTAGCGGAACAAACACCGGGGAGCTGTTTTTT,CASSPTSGTNTGELFF
TRBV6-5,TRBJ1-5,.,.,TGTGCCAGCAGACGCTCCGGGACTAACAATCAGCCCCAGCATTTT,CASRRSGTNNQPQHF
TRBV7-2,TRBJ2-1,.,.,TGTGCCAGCTCACCCGGGACATCTCAATACAATGAGCAGTTCTTC,CASSPGTSQYNEQFF
TRBV5-1,TRBJ1-2,TRBD1,.,TGCGCCAGCAGACCTCTGGGGACAGACAACTATGGCTACACCTTC,CASRPLGTDNYGYTF
TRBV20-1,TRBJ1-2,.,.,TGCAGTGCAGTCCGGCCGGCCAACTATGGCTACACCTTC,CSAVRPANYGYTF
TRBV27,TRBJ2-7,TRBD1,.,TGTGCCAGCGGCACCCTCGGGACAGGCTACGAGCAGTACTTC,CASGTLGTGYEQYF
TRBV6-2/TRBV6-3,TRBJ2-2,TRBD2,.,TGTGCCAGCAGTTCCTGGACTAGCGGCAACACCGGGGAGCTGTTTTTT,CASSSWTSGNTGELFF
TRBV19,TRBJ2-6,.,few,TGTGCCAGTAGCCGGTCTGGGGCCAACGTCCTGACTTTC,CASSRSGANVLTF
TRBV5-1,TRBJ2-2,.,.,TGCGCCAGCAGCTTGGGAGCTTTCGGCACCGGGGAGCTGTTTTTT,CASSLGAFGTGELFF
TRBV2,TRBJ2-1,.,.,TGTGCCAGCAGTGAACGGGAGTGGAATGAGCAGTTCTTC,CASSEREWNEQFF
TRBV20-1,TRBJ1-1,TRBD1,.,TGCAGTGTCAAACAGGGGGCAGGGACTGAAGCTTTCTTT,CSVKQGAGTEAFF
TRBV18,TRBJ2-6,.,.,TGTGCCAGCTCACCACGTTACGGGGCTGGGGCCAACGTCCTGACTTTC,CASSPRYGAGANVLTF
TRBV28,TRBJ2-7,.,.,TGTGCCAGCAGTTTATTTGGGATTTCCTACGAGCAGTACTTC,CASSLFGISYEQYF
TRBV5-1,TRBJ1-1,.,.,TGCGCCAGCATGGAGATCCCTATGAACACTGAAGCTTTCTTT,CASMEIPMNTEAFF
TRBV28,TRBJ2-3,.,.,TGTGCCAGCAGTCCCATGCCCCGACAGATCACAGATACGCAGTATTTT,CASSPMPRQITDTQYF
TRBV5-1,TRBJ2-7,.,.,TGCGCCAGCAGCTTGGATGGTTTTGGCTCCTACGAGCAGTACTTC,CASSLDGFGSYEQYF
TRBV6-5,TRBJ2-4,.,.,TGTGCCAGCAGTTACTCAACTAGACCTTCCAAAAACATTCAGTACTTC,CASSYSTRPSKNIQYF
TRBV4-1,TRBJ1-5,.,few,TGCGCCAGCAGCCAAGATTATTCCCAGCCCCAGCATTTT,CASSQDYSQPQHF
TRBV29-1,TRBJ2-5,.,.,TGCAGTGTTAGTCTGGTTCAAGAGACCCAGTACTTC,CSVSLVQETQYF
TRBV5-6,TRBJ2-3,.,once,TGTGCCAGCAGCCGCTTGCAACAGACAAACACAGATACGCAGTATTTT,CASSRLQQTNTDTQYF
TRBV9,TRBJ1-6,TRBD1,.,TGTGCCAGCAGCTCGGGACAGACCTATAATTCACCCCTCCACTTT,CASSSGQTYNSPLHF
TRBV7-9,TRBJ1-1,.,.,TGTGCCAGCAGCGCTATGTCGGGCACTGAAGCTTTCTTT,CASSAMSGTEAFF
TRBV9,TRBJ1-2,TRBD1,.,TGTGCCAGCAGCTTTCGACAGGGTGGGCTTCCCTATGGCTACACCTTC,CASSFRQGGLPYGYTF
TRBV7-9,TRBJ1-1,.,.,TGTGCCAGCAGCTCGGGACCGGTCGCTTTCTTT,CASSSGPVAFF
TRBV27,TRBJ1-4,.,.,TGTGCCAGCCGCTTCCCGGGGGAGGGTGAAAAACTGTTTTTT,CASRFPGEGEKLFF
TRBV6-6,TRBJ1-5,TRBD1,.,TGTGCCAGCAGTACACCCCAGACAGGGCAGCCCCAGCATTTT,CASSTPQTGQPQHF
TRBV3-1,TRBJ2-1,TRBD2,.,TGTGCCAGCAGAGCGGGGGGTCGGGATGAGCAGTTCTTC,CASRAGGRDEQFF
TRBV7-2,TRBJ2-7,.,.,TGTGCCAGCAGCTTAGGAGGTCCCGCGACCTACGAGCAGTACTTC,CASSLGGPATYEQYF
TRBV2,TRBJ2-5,.,.,TGTGCCAGCGGGGTGTTGGGCCAAGAGACCCAGTACTTC,CASGVLGQETQYF
TRBV12-5,TRBJ1-3,.,.,TGTGCTAGTGGTTCGTGGGGATCTGGAAACACCATATATTTT,CASGSWGSGNTIYF